This T cell receptor (beta chain) originates from a study of T-cell reconstitution after alpha-beta-depleted transplantation in children (dated by TCRdb to 2016 to 2018). About the full investigation: The study quantitatively tracked T-cell immune reconstitution after TCRalphabeta/CD19-depleted allogeneic hematopoietic cell transplantation in children using TCR repertoire profiling. General findings and caveats noted by the study authors: About two months after transplant, the apparently early recovery of alphabetaT-cell counts reportedly depended on just several hundred clones that had expanded rapidly and came from non-depleted graft cells. In some patients, the high TCRbeta diversity seen at day 60 was put down to recipient T cells and intrathymic progenitors that had survived conditioning. Hyperexpanded clone frequencies declined over subsequent months; after one year, T-cell counts and TCRbeta diversity were mostly attributed to newly produced T cells.

The sample's treatment or condition label, in plain terms: allogeneic hematopoietic cell transplantation with graft depleted of TCRalphabeta T cells and CD19 B cells. The transplant recipients were children given TCRalphabeta/CD19-depleted allogeneic hematopoietic cell grafts. Library preparation employed PCR. Sequencing used an Illumina HiSeq 2500. TCR libraries were prepared with molecular barcoding, using unique molecular identifiers to normalize TCRbeta repertoire quantification. TCRdb ran its own pipeline on the public reads, namely fastp trimming at Q25 and MiXCR clone calling, and kept in-frame beta chains. Each entry is one CDR3 protein sequence, shown with its most common DNA and genes. This sample is represented by approximately 800,000 distinct CDR3 sequences; approximately 15% of them were singletons. In total, the top ten clones hold roughly 5% of the sample. The CDR3 starts with the cysteine, ends with the phenylalanine, and has 13 residues. The entry retains the CDR3 DNA only, 39 bases that are in frame from base 1. The germline V gene (reference sequence) gives CDR1 as DFQATT and CDR2 as SNEGSKA. V is pruned by 4 bases and J by 2 bases, leaving 4 bases of the junction without a gene match.

With respect to this clonotype: Its antigen is unknown. The sample holds no much larger clone one base away, and base qualities are not on file.

This receptor was obtained from a male patient younger than 18 who had a stem cell transplant for acute lymphoblastic leukemia, so the T cells may come from the graft donor. The chain employs TRBV20-1 and TRBJ2-7, with 8 middle bases fitting TRBD2. The starting material was PBMCs, mostly from graft donor cells, obtained 360 days after TCRalphabeta/CD19-depleted stem cell transplant. CDR3 loop: CSATQTSAYEQYF. The sequenced DNA is TGCAGTGCTACCCAGACTAGCGCCTACGAGCAGTACTTC.